These 18 T cell receptor beta chains were sequenced from one sample in a study of sequential checkpoint blockade in melanoma. Treatment defined: randomized to nivolumab then ipilimumab (arm A) or the reverse (arm B). TCRdb keeps only in-frame clones here, not all; method: immunoSEQ multiplex PCR. Counted here are roughly 5,000 clones, less than 80% occurring once; the ten biggest clones make up roughly half. Specimen: CD8+ T cells sorted from blood (inferred from file names), collected from a patient given nivolumab and ipilimumab in sequence. The receptor source for this set is a human patient with melanoma. Some clones in this sample may be carry-over from other donors' samples.

The J gene is TRBJ2-3, the V gene TRBV7-9; tentatively, D is TRBD1 (8 bases). The V and J ends lost 5 bases and 3 bases respectively, with 15 bases between them. Germline V gene data show CDR1 as SEHNR and CDR2 as FQNEAQ (reference sequence). The CDR3 has 15 amino acids. As DNA, the CDR3 is TGTGCCAGCAGCCTAACAGGGGGGGCGACAGATACGCAGTATTTT. Residues: CASSLTGGATDTQYF.

In its sample, this clone ranks as large. The genes are TRBV25-1 and TRBJ2-1; D might be TRBD2 (5 bases). Deletions cut 4 bases from V and 8 bases from J, with 9 bases between. The CDR3 covers 12 residues. Germline loops: CDR1 MGHDK, CDR2 SYGVNS. The CDR3 DNA reads as TGTGCCAGCAGTGCGGGAAAGGATGAGCAGTTCTTC. It specifies CASSAGKDEQFF.

For this clone: At one end, the junction sequence differs from germline, possibly due to a read error. The chain couples TRBV5-1 to TRBJ2-1; 7 positions agree with TRBD2. Germline values: CDR1 SGHRS, CDR2 YFSETQ. The CDR3 totals 17 residues. CDR3 amino acids: CASSSWGKRGSDNEQFF. The CDR3 DNA follows: TGCGCCAGCAGCTCCTGGGGAAAGCGGGGCTCCGACAATGAGCAGTTCTTC.

The chain has TRBV5-1 and TRBJ2-6; 9 bases are a match to TRBD1. CDR1 SGHRS and CDR2 YFSETQ come from the germline V gene. The V and J ends lost 7 bases and 0 bases, in that order; junction bases with no gene match: 8. The CDR3 contains 17 residues. CDR3 bases: TGCGCCAGCTCCCCCGGGACAGGGTACTCTGGGGCCAACGTCCTGACTTTC. Translating gives CASSPGTGYSGANVLTF.

V and J are TRBV29-1 and TRBJ1-5; 9 positions match TRBD1. The CDR3 has 13 amino acids. Germline V gives CDR1 SQVTM, CDR2 ANQGSEA. With 4 bases clipped from V and 3 bases from J, the junction kept 1 base outside the gene matches. Here the CDR3 reads CSVGDRDNQPQHF. The CDR3 nucleotides are TGCAGCGTTGGGGACAGGGACAATCAGCCCCAGCATTTT.

V gene TRBV7-6 combines with J gene TRBJ1-1; TRBD1 might be the D (6 bases). The CDR3 extends over 17 amino acids. Trimming removed 5 bases at V and 0 bases at J, with 19 bases between. CDR1 is SGHVS, CDR2 FNYEAQ, per germline. The CDR3 bases are TGTGCCAGCAGCCCGTTCAGGGGCGGAAACATGAACACTGAAGCTTTCTTT. This translates into CASSPFRGGNMNTEAFF.

In its sample, this clone was seen once. V usage is TRBV15 and J usage is TRBJ2-1, with D unclear. The CDR3 consists of 12 residues. CDR1 and CDR2 from the germline V gene are LNHNV and YYDKDF (reference sequence). Trimming cost V 1 base and J 8 bases, with 6 bases left between them. The CDR3: CATSRAVDEQFF. The CDR3 coding sequence is TGTGCCACCAGCAGAGCTGTAGATGAGCAGTTCTTC.

This clone rates as medium-sized (0.01 to 0.1%). V is TRBV7-6 and J is TRBJ2-7, with 8 bases lining up with TRBD1. V shed 0 bases, J shed 6 bases, and the junction held 10 bases outside the gene matches. The CDR3 has 16 amino acids. From germline, CDR1 is SGHVS and CDR2 FNYEAQ. CDR3 sequence reads: CASSLARTGIDGEQYF. The DNA for the CDR3 is TGTGCCAGCAGCTTAGCTAGGACAGGGATCGATGGCGAGCAGTACTTC.

This clone is a singleton in its sample. The rearrangement links TRBV28 to TRBJ2-7; 9 nucleotides agree with TRBD1. Trimming removed 5 bases from V and 3 bases from J; junction bases left unmatched: 8. Germline V gene lookup returns CDR1 MDHEN and CDR2 SYDVKM. The CDR3 is 15 amino acids. This CDR3 reads CASSPRGTGNYEQYF. In DNA, the CDR3 is TGTGCCAGCAGTCCACGGGGGACAGGGAACTACGAGCAGTACTTC.

This clone has more than one count but fewer than ten. V usage is TRBV19 and J usage is TRBJ1-2; no clear D gene. The CDR3 is made up of 14 amino acids. The germline gives CDR1 LNHDA, CDR2 SQIVND (reference sequence). The V gene lost 7 bases and the J gene lost 1 base, with 13 bases spanning the gap. The CDR3 is CASNHQPGNYGYTF. CDR3 DNA sequence: TGTGCCAGTAACCACCAACCGGGTAACTATGGCTACACCTTC.

The genes are TRBV7-2 and TRBJ2-5, with 7 bases matching TRBD1. CDR1 is SGHTA, CDR2 FQGNSA, per germline. The ends lost 4 bases at V and 5 bases at J; junction bases unmatched: 4. The CDR3 runs to 13 residues. CDR3 coding DNA: TGTGCCAGCAGCTCGACAGGGTGGGAGACCCAGTACTTC. Protein: CASSSTGWETQYF.

The V gene is TRBV15, the J gene TRBJ2-1; 10 nucleotides line up with TRBD2. Germline V gene sequence: CDR1 LNHNV, CDR2 YYDKDF (reference sequence). The CDR3 spans 14 residues. V lost 5 bases to trimming and J lost 5 bases; unmatched junction nucleotides: 3. The CDR3 nucleotides read TGTGCCACCAGCGTAGCGGGGGGAGACAATGAGCAGTTCTTC. Its protein is CATSVAGGDNEQFF.

The chain uses TRBV10-2 and TRBJ2-2; 13 bases are a match to TRBD2. The V gene end was trimmed by 7 bases and the J gene end by 3 bases; junction bases not matched to a gene: 11. CDR3 length: 18 amino acids. Germline V gene data show CDR1 as WSHSY and CDR2 as SAAADI. CDR3 protein: CASIDPTSGGRHTGELFF. CDR3 DNA sequence: TGCGCCAGCATTGACCCGACTAGCGGGGGGCGCCACACCGGGGAGCTGTTTTTT.

The chain combines TRBV7-8 with TRBJ1-1; D is unresolved. Germline V gene sequence: CDR1 SGHVS, CDR2 FQNEAQ. Trimming stripped 3 bases from V and 2 bases from J, with 16 bases between. The CDR3 runs to 16 residues. CDR3 protein: CASSFFPEASNTEAFF. CDR3 DNA: TGTGCCAGCAGCTTTTTCCCGGAGGCAAGCAACACTGAAGCTTTCTTT.

V is TRBV19 and J is TRBJ2-7, with 9 bases that match TRBD1. Germline CDR1 LNHDA, CDR2 SQIVND (reference sequence). J gave up 4 bases and V 5 bases, and 6 bases lay outside the gene matches. The CDR3 has 14 residues. CDR3 DNA sequence: TGTGCCAGTAGTCCGGGACAGGGACCTTACGAGCAGTACTTC. Protein sequence: CASSPGQGPYEQYF.

The chain is built from TRBV5-1 and TRBJ2-2; D is uncertain. This CDR3 has 14 amino acids. Germline-derived CDR1 and CDR2 are SGHRS and YFSETQ. V dropped 6 bases and J dropped 5 bases, with 14 bases sitting between them. The CDR3 here is CASIGAPRTGELFF. As DNA, the CDR3 is TGCGCCAGCATTGGAGCCCCCCGGACCGGGGAGCTGTTTTTT.

There are a few counts of this clone. Other DNA sequences from this sample encode an identical CDR3 as well. The chain uses TRBV30 and TRBJ1-1; 7 nucleotides line up with TRBD1. Germline V CDR1 and CDR2: GTSNPN, SVGIG (reference sequence). V lost 2 bases and J lost 1; bases outside the gene matches: 13. The CDR3 runs to 17 residues. CDR3 region: CAWSSPPAGTANTEAFF. The DNA of the CDR3 is TGTGCCTGGAGTTCACCCCCCGCCGGGACAGCGAACACTGAAGCTTTCTTT.

The CDR3 is CASSYSTGMTEAFF. CDR3 coding DNA: TGCGCCAGCAGTTACTCTACAGGGATGACTGAAGCTTTCTTT. V is TRBV10-2 and J is TRBJ1-1; tentative D call: TRBD1 (6 bases). This CDR3 spans 14 amino acids. V lost 5 bases to trimming and J lost 5 bases, with 15 bases between them. Germline V gene lookup returns CDR1 WSHSY and CDR2 SAAADI.